What follows describes a single TCR beta chain. The source of the sample is a study of shared clonotypes between healthy human individuals. The method was immunoSEQ multiplex PCR; TCRdb's version includes in-frame clones alone and lacks a portion of them. The data contain more than 2 million clones, about 95% of them singletons. Germline CDR1 MNHEY, CDR2 SMNVEV (reference sequence). Trimming removed 4 bases at V and 6 bases at J, with 18 bases between. The CDR3 totals 16 residues. The clonotype was recovered from a man in his late teens or twenties in good health. The chain recombines TRBV27 with TRBJ2-2, with no clear D. The sequencing sample was made of naive CD4+ T cells sorted from blood. Subset here: CD45RA+ positively selected. CDR3 sequence (DNA): TGTGCCAGCAGTTCGCCATTGGGCAGGTCGTCCGGGGAGCTGTTTTTT. It yields the protein CASSSPLGRSSGELFF.